This record covers a single T cell receptor beta chain. The antigen is not known. This CDR3 contains 17 residues. Germline CDR1 LNHDA, CDR2 SQIVND (reference sequence). Trimming took 3 bases from V and 0 from J, leaving 17 bases between them. This sample was taken from a study of cytomegalovirus exposure and HLA in healthy donors. Overall study results and limits: The classifier was said to identify cytomegalovirus status with high specificity and sensitivity.

Primers included in the PCR were 60 Vbeta and 13 Jbeta primers. Here immunoSEQ multiplex PCR was the method, and the copy in TCRdb shows in-frame clones only, minus some. The sample has roughly 50,000 clones; the top ten hold under 3%. J is TRBJ1-1 and V is TRBV19; weak D call: TRBD1 (5 bases). The sample comprised PBMCs. This sequence was found in a female donor in good health and CMV-seronegative. The CDR3 coding sequence is TGTGCCAGTAGTATCCGAGTTTTGGACACGATGAACACTGAAGCTTTCTTT. As protein: CASSIRVLDTMNTEAFF.